This entry features one TCR beta chain sequence. As yet, its antigen is unknown. The CDR3 has 13 residues. Germline CDR1 WSHSY, CDR2 SAAADI. Trimming removed 8 bases from V and 6 bases from J, with 16 bases in between. This sample is drawn from a study of identical twins. Unique molecular identifiers were present on cDNA, and template switching added a universal primer site. TCRdb reanalysed the 5' RACE reads using MiXCR and keeps one entry per CDR3 protein. This table holds 1,800,000 or so distinct CDR3 sequences, under 35% found once. Findings and caveats of the study: In zero-insertion analyses, partial confounding could arise from invariant MAIT and iNKT cells. Those out-of-frame alpha sequences shared by twins showed an excess of low generation probability.

Sequencing input: cord blood. The receptor comes from a newborn girl in good health. The rearrangement uses TRBV10-2 and TRBJ1-2; a weak D match, TRBD1 (5 bases). CDR3 loop: CASGGGQLNGYTF. The CDR3 DNA reads TGCGCCAGCGGGGGAGGTCAACTTAATGGCTACACCTTC.